The present entry profiles one T cell receptor beta chain with its context. The antigen it binds to is not known. No base quality information exists; no much larger clone differs at one position. This record belongs to a study of T cells after yellow fever vaccination (dated by TCRdb to between 2018 and 2021). For the study in its entirety: Libraries from fractions with low cell numbers were prepared with the SMART-Seq v4 Ultra Low Input RNA kit. Bulk TCR alpha and beta repertoires were sequenced longitudinally to track T-cell clones before and after primary and booster YFV17D yellow fever vaccination. The cohort comprised two healthy male donors, one aged 18 to 30 and one aged 30 to 40 years. Blood was drawn at multiple timepoints before and after primary and secondary immunization, with bulk PBMC replicates and cell subsets isolated. Study-wide findings and limitations: After the booster, most clones that had expanded after primary vaccination were detected again (about 97% of CD4 and around nine tenths of CD8), suggesting broad maintenance of memory. Because only a couple of donors were included in the study, the extent to which the findings can be generalized is limited. A small fraction of clonotypes showed up in both the CD4 and CD8 compartments, probably as a result of convergent recombination. Because abundant contaminating clonotypes from the bulk population could be contained in FACS-sorted repertoires, computational filtering was required. The secondary T-cell response was weaker than the primary response but faster, peaking on day 5 instead of day 15.

V and J lose 6 bases and 4 bases, and a span of 24 bases separates them. Spanning cysteine to phenylalanine, the CDR3 consists of 17 amino acids. The only DNA kept is the CDR3, 51 bases in frame from the first base. The CDR1 and CDR2 encoded by the germline V gene are MDHEN and SYDVKM. TCR cDNA was made using 5'RACE template switching, a step that added a universal primer site and unique molecular identifiers. Priming for cDNA synthesis came from both the TCR alpha and TCR beta constant segments. Library amplification used two PCR steps, and the second PCR step added sample barcodes and sequencing adapters. Sequencing of libraries was done on Illumina HiSeq 2500 (2x100 bp) or NovaSeq (2x150 bp). In the authors' own workflow: Reads were demultiplexed and collapsed into UMI consensus sequences with MIGEC, and V(D)J alignment was performed with MiXCR. Using edgeR on replicate PBMC samples, clonotypes were called vaccine-responding if FDR was below 0.01 and the log2 fold change was above 5 up to day 15. Each bulk clonotype was labeled CD4 or CD8 based on which sequenced repertoire, CD4 or CD8, contained the clonotype at higher abundance. Through fastp at Q25 and MiXCR, TCRdb rebuilt clones from the public reads, retaining in-frame beta chains. Records with the same CDR3 protein are collapsed into one entry carrying the most frequent genes and DNA. TCRdb, rather than the study authors, made the V and J calls. A total of 620,000 or so distinct CDR3 sequences appear in this sample, about 12% of them only once. More than 12% of the sample is taken by the ten largest.

The treatment or condition label for this specimen denotes: live attenuated yellow fever vaccine strain. Two biological replicates of bulk PBMCs were collected at each blood-draw timepoint. A standard Ficoll-Paque protocol was used to isolate PBMCs from peripheral blood. RNA was extracted with TriZol from bulk PBMCs, CD4 and CD8 fractions, and dextramer-positive and dextramer-negative fractions. This clonotype originated in a man aged 30-40 years who received the YFV17D yellow fever vaccine. Sequences were derived from PBMCs, sampled on the day of the yellow fever booster vaccination. The V and J genes are TRBV28 and TRBJ1-2, with the D gene uncertain. The sequence in DNA is TGTGCCAGCAGCCCCGGGCGGCCCGGCTGGGCTGTCTATGGCTACACCTTC. Protein translation: CASSPGRPGWAVYGYTF.